The clone carrying this TCR beta chain was detected once. What it recognizes is unknown. The CDR3 loop spans 14 amino acids. Germline lookup yields CDR1 SGHTA and CDR2 FQGTGA. V lost 5 bases, J lost 4 bases, and 5 bases stayed unmatched. Donors comprised only Caucasian adults living in Nashville, Tennessee. These data come from a study of shared clonotypes between healthy human individuals. Findings and caveats of the study: Sharing across four donors was seen in 4% to 5% of naive CD4 clonotypes. Naive subsets generally exceeded memory subsets in estimated richness.

Libraries were prepared by immunoSEQ multiplex PCR; TCRdb keeps only in-frame clonotypes and omits some of them. Altogether 2.3 million or so clones are present, roughly 93% being singletons, with the ten largest covering 0.39%. The source is a man between 18 and 29 years old in good health. Some clones in this sample may be carry-over from other donors' samples. This sequence joins TRBV7-3 and TRBJ2-1; 7 bases are a match to TRBD1. The sequenced material came from naive CD4+ T cells from PBMCs. Subset denoted: CD45RA+ positively selected. The CDR3 spells CASSPRQGYNEQFF. The CDR3, as DNA: TGTGCCAGCAGCCCAAGACAGGGTTACAATGAGCAGTTCTTC.